This T cell receptor beta chain was profiled in a study of blood T cell repertoires in COVID-19. Clones were sequenced by immunoSEQ multiplex PCR, and TCRdb holds only the in-frame ones, with some missing. The table lists 40,000 to 60,000 clones, approximately 95% of them singletons. The CDR3 contains 14 residues. Germline-derived CDR1 and CDR2 are GTSNPN and SVGIG (reference sequence). The chain employs TRBV30 and TRBJ1-2; the D is unclear. Sequencing was carried out using peripheral blood. The TCR originated in a man in his 60s with COVID-19, enrolled during active disease. The CDR3, as DNA: TGTGCTCACACTCGAGGAGGTTCTAACTATGGCTACACCTTC. This gives the protein CAHTRGGSNYGYTF.